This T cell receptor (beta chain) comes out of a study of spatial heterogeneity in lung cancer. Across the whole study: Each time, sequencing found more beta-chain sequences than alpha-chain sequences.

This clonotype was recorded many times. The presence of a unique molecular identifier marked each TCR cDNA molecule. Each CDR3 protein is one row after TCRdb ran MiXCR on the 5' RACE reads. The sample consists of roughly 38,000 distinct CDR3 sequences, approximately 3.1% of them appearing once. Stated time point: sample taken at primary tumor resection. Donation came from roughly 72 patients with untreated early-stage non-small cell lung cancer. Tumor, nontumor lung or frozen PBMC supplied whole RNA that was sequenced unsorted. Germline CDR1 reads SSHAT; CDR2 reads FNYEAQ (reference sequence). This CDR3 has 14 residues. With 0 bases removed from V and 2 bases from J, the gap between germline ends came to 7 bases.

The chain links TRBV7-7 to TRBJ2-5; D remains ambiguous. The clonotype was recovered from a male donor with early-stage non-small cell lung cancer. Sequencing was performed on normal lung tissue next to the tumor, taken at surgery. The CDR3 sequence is CASSLAGPQETQYF. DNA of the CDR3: TGTGCCAGCAGCTTAGCAGGCCCACAAGAGACCCAGTACTTC.